The 8 T cell receptor beta chains listed next were all sequenced from one sample in a study of identical twins. Each CDR3 protein is one row after TCRdb ran MiXCR on the 5' RACE reads. The sample has over 600,000 distinct CDR3 sequences; roughly 20% are singletons. The same data also went into a second study, on T cells expressing NK-cell markers.

Sample: PBMCs. These receptors all come from a woman under 30 in good health.

There are a few counts of this clonotype. V gene TRBV12-3 or TRBV12-4 combines with J gene TRBJ2-1, with D perhaps assigned TRBD1 or TRBD2 (5 bases each). The CDR3 covers 13 residues. The germline V and J ends were trimmed by 7 bases and 4 bases, with 11 bases remaining between them. Here the CDR3 DNA reads TGTGCCAGCACCCTGGGACCTTACAATGAGCAGTTCTTC. It specifies CASTLGPYNEQFF.

This clonotype appeared a few times. This sequence joins TRBV15 and TRBJ2-1; 7 bases map to TRBD2. The length of the CDR3 is 15 residues. V lost 5 bases, J lost 3 bases, and 7 bases stayed unmatched. CDR1 LNHNV and CDR2 YYDKDF come from the germline V gene (reference sequence). CDR3 region: CATSGRGSGYNEQFF. The CDR3 nucleotides are TGTGCCACCAGCGGACGCGGGAGTGGCTACAATGAGCAGTTCTTC. The whole variable domain, filled in from reference TRBV15 and TRBJ2-1, reads DAMVIQNPRYQVTQFGKPVTLSCSQTLNHNVMYWYQQKSSQAPKLLFHYYDKDFNNEADTPDNFQSRRPNTSFCFLDIRSPGLGDTAMYLCATSGRGSGYNEQFFGPGTRLTVL.

The sample holds many counts of this clonotype. CDR3 sequence (DNA): TGTGCCAGCAGCCCCCGGGGGCCTAACACCGGGGAGCTGTTTTTT. Protein product: CASSPRGPNTGELFF. The chain carries TRBV5-6 and TRBJ2-2; either TRBD1 or TRBD2 may fit D (6 bases each). V was cut by 4 bases and J by 2 bases, with 12 bases left in between. This CDR3 spans 15 amino acids. CDR1 and CDR2 (germline): SGHDT, YYEEEE.

The chain has TRBV6-1 and TRBJ2-3; 7 bases are shared with TRBD2. Losses at the gene ends were 8 bases for V and 3 bases for J; bases not matched to a gene: 5. Germline V gives CDR1 MNHNS, CDR2 SASEGT. The CDR3 is 13 residues long. As DNA, the CDR3 is TGTGCCAGCGGCGGGGGATATACAGATACGCAGTATTTT. As protein: CASGGGYTDTQYF.

This clonotype was recorded a few times. V usage is TRBV6-1 and J usage is TRBJ2-5; D might be TRBD1 or TRBD2, each matching 5 bases. The germline CDR1 and CDR2 sequences are MNHNS and SASEGT. This CDR3 region has 15 residues. V shed 6 bases and J shed 1 base, with 15 bases lying between them. CDR3 loop: CASREGPGRQETQYF. In nucleotides, the CDR3 is TGTGCCAGCAGAGAGGGGCCGGGCCGCCAAGAGACCCAGTACTTC.

V is TRBV6-5 and J is TRBJ2-7; 8 bases agree with TRBD2. V was clipped by 0 bases and J by 5 bases; unmatched bases: 9. Germline CDR1 MNHEY, CDR2 SVGAGI. The CDR3 totals 16 residues. CDR3 bases: TGTGCCAGCAGTTACTCGTACACGGGGGGGCCCAACGAGCAGTACTTC. Its protein is CASSYSYTGGPNEQYF.

The chain joins TRBV9 to TRBJ2-3; D is undetermined. V gave up 1 base and J gave up 5 bases, with 5 bases separating them. This CDR3 comprises 12 residues. Germline V CDR1 and CDR2: SGDLS, YYNGEE. CDR3 loop: CASSVFEDTQYF. CDR3 coding DNA: TGTGCCAGCAGCGTATTTGAAGATACGCAGTATTTT.

V is TRBV28 and J is TRBJ1-2, with D hard to call. Germline V CDR1 and CDR2: MDHEN, SYDVKM. V was trimmed by 2 bases and J by 4 bases, leaving 11 bases between them. The CDR3 consists of 14 residues. The CDR3 here is CASSLVPTRYGYTF. DNA for the CDR3: TGTGCCAGCAGTTTAGTCCCCACTCGCTATGGCTACACCTTC.